Shown below are 3 T cell receptor beta chains from a single sample sequenced in a study of blood T cell repertoires in COVID-19. Sequenced by immunoSEQ multiplex PCR; TCRdb stores in-frame clones only, minus some. In the table there are more than 25,000 clones, approximately 88% of which are singletons. Sequenced sample: peripheral blood. The receptors here all came from a middle-aged woman with active or convalescent COVID-19.

This rearrangement joins TRBV30 to TRBJ1-2; D is unresolved. V was clipped by 1 base and J by 8 bases, with 11 bases between them. Germline V gene lookup returns CDR1 GTSNPN and CDR2 SVGIG (reference sequence). The CDR3 length is 12 residues. The CDR3 coding sequence is TGTGCCTGGAGTGGGCAGTTTCTGGGCTACACCTTC. This sequence encodes CAWSGQFLGYTF.

This chain links TRBV7-3 with TRBJ2-7, with D hard to call. CDR1 is SGHTA, CDR2 FQGTGA, per germline. CDR3 size: 13 residues. Trimming stripped 3 bases from V and 6 bases from J, with 12 bases between. The DNA of the CDR3 is TGTGCCAGCAGCTTCCCCGGTATACGCGAGCAGTACTTC. Translated: CASSFPGIREQYF.

In its sample, this clone was seen once. The genes are TRBV28 and TRBJ1-6; a weak D match, TRBD1 (5 bases). CDR1 and CDR2 (germline): MDHEN, SYDVKM. CDR3 size: 15 residues. The V end was cut by 2 bases, the J end by 10 bases, with 15 bases between. CDR3 nucleotide sequence: TGTGCCAGCAGTTTAGCCGGGGGAAGTTGGTCACCCCTCCACTTT. Encoded protein: CASSLAGGSWSPLHF.